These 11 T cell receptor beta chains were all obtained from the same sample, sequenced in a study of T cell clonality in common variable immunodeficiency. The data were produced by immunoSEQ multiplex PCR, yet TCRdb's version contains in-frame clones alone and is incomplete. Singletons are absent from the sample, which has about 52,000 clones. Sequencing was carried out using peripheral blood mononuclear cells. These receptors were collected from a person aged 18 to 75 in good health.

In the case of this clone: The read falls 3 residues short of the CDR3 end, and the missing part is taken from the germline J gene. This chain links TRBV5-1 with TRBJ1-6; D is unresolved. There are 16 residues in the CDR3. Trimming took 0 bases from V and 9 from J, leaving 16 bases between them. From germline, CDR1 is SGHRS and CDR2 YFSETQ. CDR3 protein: CASSLVSSLSGSPLHF. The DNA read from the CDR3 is TGCGCCAGCAGCTTGGTTAGCAGTCTCAGCGGTTCACCC.

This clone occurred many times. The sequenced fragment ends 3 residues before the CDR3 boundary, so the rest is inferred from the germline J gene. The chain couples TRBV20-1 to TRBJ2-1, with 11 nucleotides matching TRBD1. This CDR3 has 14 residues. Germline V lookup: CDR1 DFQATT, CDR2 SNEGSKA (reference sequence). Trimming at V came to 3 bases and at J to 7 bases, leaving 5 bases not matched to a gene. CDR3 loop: CSARDRGRGNEQFF. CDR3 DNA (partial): TGCAGTGCTAGGGACAGGGGGCGCGGAAATGAG.

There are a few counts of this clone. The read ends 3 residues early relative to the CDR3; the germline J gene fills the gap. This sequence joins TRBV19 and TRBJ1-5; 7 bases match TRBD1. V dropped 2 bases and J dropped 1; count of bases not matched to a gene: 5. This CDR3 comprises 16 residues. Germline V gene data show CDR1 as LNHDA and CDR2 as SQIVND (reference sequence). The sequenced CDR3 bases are TGTGCCAGTAGTATATTAGGGACAGAAAGCAATCAGCCC. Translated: CASSILGTESNQP. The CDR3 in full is CASSILGTESNQPQHF.

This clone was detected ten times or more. CDR3 DNA, as far as it was read: TGTGCCTGGAGCGGAGAGCGTGGTGAAAAA. Its protein product is CAWSGERGEK. The entire CDR3 sequence reads CAWSGERGEKLFF. The rearrangement links TRBV30 to TRBJ1-4; unclear D gene. The CDR3 end falls 3 residues outside the read, so it is completed with the germline J gene. V lost 3 bases and J lost 7, with 12 bases in between. This CDR3 contains 13 residues. From germline, CDR1 is GTSNPN and CDR2 SVGIG (reference sequence). Full variable domain (rest looked up from reference TRBV30 and TRBJ1-4): SQTIHQWPATLVQPVGSPLSLECTVEGTSNPNLYWYRQAAGRGLQLLFYSVGIGQISSEVPQNLSASRPQDRQFILSSKKLLLSDSGFYLCAWSGERGEKLFFGSGTQLSVL.

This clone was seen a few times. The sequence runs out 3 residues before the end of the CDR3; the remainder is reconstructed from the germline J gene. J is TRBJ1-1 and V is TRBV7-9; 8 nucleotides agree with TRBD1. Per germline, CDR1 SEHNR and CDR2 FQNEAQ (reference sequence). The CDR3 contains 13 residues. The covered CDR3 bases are TGTGCCAGCAGCTTCCAGACAGGGGAGACC. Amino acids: CASSFQTGET. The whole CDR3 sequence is CASSFQTGETAFF.

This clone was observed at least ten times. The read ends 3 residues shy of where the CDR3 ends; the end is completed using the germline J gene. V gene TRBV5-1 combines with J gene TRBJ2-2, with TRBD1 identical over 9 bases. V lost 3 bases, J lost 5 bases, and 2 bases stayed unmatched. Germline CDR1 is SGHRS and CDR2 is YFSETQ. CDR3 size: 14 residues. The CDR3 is CASSWDRVTGELFF. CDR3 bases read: TGCGCCAGCAGCTGGGACAGGGTAACCGGGGAG.

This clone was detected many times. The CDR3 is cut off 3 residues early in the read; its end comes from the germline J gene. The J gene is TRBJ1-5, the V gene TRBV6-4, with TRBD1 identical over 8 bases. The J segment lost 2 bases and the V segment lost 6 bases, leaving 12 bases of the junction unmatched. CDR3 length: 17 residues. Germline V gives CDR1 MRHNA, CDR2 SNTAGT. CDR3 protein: CASSDTGGLGGNQPQHF. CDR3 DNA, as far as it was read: TGTGCCAGCAGCGACACAGGGGGTTTAGGCGGCAATCAGCCC.

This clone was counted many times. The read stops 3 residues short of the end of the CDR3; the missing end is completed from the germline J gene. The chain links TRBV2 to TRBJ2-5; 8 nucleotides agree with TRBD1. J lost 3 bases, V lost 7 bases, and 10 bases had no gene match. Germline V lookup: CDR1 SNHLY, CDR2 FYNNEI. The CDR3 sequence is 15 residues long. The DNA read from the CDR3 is TGTGCCAGCACTTTTGGGACAGGAGGGAAAGAGACC. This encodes CASTFGTGGKET. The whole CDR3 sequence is CASTFGTGGKETQYF.

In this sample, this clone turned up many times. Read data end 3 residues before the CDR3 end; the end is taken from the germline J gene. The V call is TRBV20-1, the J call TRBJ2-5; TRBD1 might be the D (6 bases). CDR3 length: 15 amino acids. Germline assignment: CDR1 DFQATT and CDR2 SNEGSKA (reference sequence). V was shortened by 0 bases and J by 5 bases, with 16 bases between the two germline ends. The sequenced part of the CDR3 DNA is TGCAGTGCTAGAGATCTGTCAAGGGGGACGGAGACC. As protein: CSARDLSRGTET. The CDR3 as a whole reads CSARDLSRGTETQYF.

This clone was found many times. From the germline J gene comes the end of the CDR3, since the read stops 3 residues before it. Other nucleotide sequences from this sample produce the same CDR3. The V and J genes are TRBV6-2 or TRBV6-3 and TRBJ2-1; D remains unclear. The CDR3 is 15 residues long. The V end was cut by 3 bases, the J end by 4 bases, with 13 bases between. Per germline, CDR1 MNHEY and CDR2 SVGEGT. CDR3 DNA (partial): TGTGCCAGCAGTTATGCGCAGGCCACTTACAATGAG. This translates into CASSYAQATYNE. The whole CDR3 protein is CASSYAQATYNEQFF.

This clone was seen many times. CDR3 DNA, as far as it was read: TGTGCCAGCAGTCCCCTGGACAGAGATTATAGCAATCAGCCC. It codes for CASSPLDRDYSNQP. The entire CDR3 protein is CASSPLDRDYSNQPQHF. The chain has TRBV6-2 or TRBV6-3 and TRBJ1-5; tentative D call: TRBD1 (6 bases). Coverage ceases 3 residues before the CDR3 finishes, and the germline J gene fills in the end. Germline CDR1 and CDR2: MNHEY and SVGEGT. V lost 5 bases and J lost 0, with 17 bases in between. The CDR3 is made up of 17 amino acids.